A selection of T cell receptor beta chains follows, all from one sample in a study of blood T cell repertoires in COVID-19. Repertoires were generated with immunoSEQ multiplex PCR, while TCRdb's copy carries only in-frame clones and drops some. This table has about 430,000 clones, over 75% appearing once. The specimen sequenced was PBMCs or T cells enriched from blood (not recorded which). Source of these receptors: a man aged 30-40 years who had recovered from COVID-19. CDR3s include the opening cysteine and the closing phenylalanine or tryptophan. The D gene is left open where the match is weak. Not all rows give a size; the values are once, few, many and, for expanded clones, a class.

V	size	D	J	CDR3	DNA
TRBV27	-	-	TRBJ1-5	CASSITGNQPQHF	TGTGCCAGCAGTATCACAGGTAACCAGCCCCAGCATTTT
TRBV19	-	TRBD1	TRBJ1-5	CASSEQGGGLYQPQHF	TGTGCCAGTAGCGAGCAGGGGGGTGGTCTCTATCAGCCCCAGCATTTT
TRBV28	-	TRBD1	TRBJ2-2	CASSSAGQGEAGELFF	TGTGCCAGCAGTTCTGCGGGACAGGGAGAGGCCGGGGAGCTGTTTTTT
TRBV20-1	-	-	TRBJ1-1	CSLRRNTEAFF	TGCAGTTTACGCAGGAACACTGAAGCTTTCTTT
TRBV19	-	-	TRBJ2-1	CASSSGDKDNEQFF	TGTGCCAGTAGTAGCGGGGATAAAGACAATGAGCAGTTCTTC
TRBV28	-	-	TRBJ2-5	CASSRTGYQETQYF	TGTGCCAGCAGTCGTACAGGGTACCAAGAGACCCAGTACTTC
TRBV7-8	-	-	TRBJ1-1	CASSLEPITEAFF	TGTGCCAGCAGCTTAGAGCCCATCACTGAAGCTTTCTTT
TRBV4-1	-	-	TRBJ1-6	CASSQDWTASSYNSPLHF	TGCGCCAGCAGCCAAGATTGGACAGCGAGCTCCTATAATTCACCCCTCCACTTT
TRBV28	-	-	TRBJ1-2	CASSFTRSYGYTF	TGTGCCAGCAGTTTTACACGGAGCTATGGCTACACCTTC
TRBV11-3	-	-	TRBJ2-3	CASSVTSSGTQYF	TGTGCCAGCAGCGTCACTAGTTCGGGTACGCAGTATTTT
TRBV27	-	-	TRBJ1-6	CASSLFAGINSPLHF	TGTGCCAGCAGTTTATTCGCGGGGATTAATTCACCCCTCCACTTT
TRBV6-5	-	TRBD1	TRBJ2-7	CASSYDGGQGNYEQYF	TGTGCCAGCAGTTACGACGGGGGACAGGGGAACTACGAGCAGTACTTC
TRBV20-1	-	-	TRBJ1-4	CSADGGGELFF	TGCAGTGCAGACGGGGGTGGGGAACTGTTTTTT
TRBV11-2	-	TRBD2	TRBJ2-7	CASSRETSAYEQYF	TGTGCCAGCAGCCGAGAGACTAGCGCCTACGAGCAGTACTTC
TRBV11-1	-	TRBD1	TRBJ1-1	CASSLRPGQGVEAFF	TGTGCCAGCAGCCTACGACCGGGACAGGGGGTTGAAGCTTTCTTT
TRBV7-6	-	TRBD2	TRBJ2-1	CASSVGQLAGFHEQFF	TGTGCCAGCAGCGTAGGGCAACTAGCGGGATTCCATGAGCAGTTCTTC
TRBV7-7	few	TRBD2	TRBJ2-1	CASSPLTGGDNEQFF	TGTGCTAGCAGCCCTCTGACGGGAGGAGACAATGAGCAGTTCTTC
TRBV4-1	-	TRBD1	TRBJ2-7	CASSKGQSSYEQYF	TGCGCCAGCAGTAAGGGACAGAGCTCCTACGAGCAGTACTTC
TRBV2	-	TRBD2	TRBJ2-7	CASSELRSSGSTAYEQYF	TGTGCCAGCAGTGAACTCCGGTCTAGCGGTTCTACCGCCTACGAGCAGTACTTC
TRBV19	-	-	TRBJ2-7	CASSAGTYEQYF	TGTGCCAGTAGTGCAGGGACCTACGAGCAGTACTTC
TRBV6-4	-	TRBD2	TRBJ2-3	CASSVSGSTTDTQYF	TGTGCCAGCAGTGTGAGCGGGAGCACCACAGATACGCAGTATTTT
TRBV18	-	-	TRBJ2-3	CASSPGLTDTQYF	TGTGCCAGCTCACCGGGACTTACAGATACGCAGTATTTT
TRBV7-6	-	-	TRBJ1-1	CASSHLREAVNTEAFF	TGTGCCAGCAGCCACCTCAGGGAGGCGGTGAACACTGAAGCTTTCTTT
TRBV6-2/TRBV6-3	-	-	TRBJ2-7	CASSRLGVSYEQYF	TGTGCCAGCAGCCGGCTAGGGGTATCCTACGAGCAGTACTTC
TRBV5-1	-	-	TRBJ2-5	CASSFGTTKETQYF	TGCGCCAGCAGCTTTGGGACAACCAAAGAGACCCAGTACTTC
TRBV10-1	-	-	TRBJ1-1	CASRRDFGTEAFF	TGCGCCAGCAGGCGGGATTTCGGGACTGAAGCTTTCTTT
TRBV5-1	-	-	TRBJ2-2	CASSFGGTGELFF	TGCGCCAGCAGCTTCGGGGGCACCGGGGAGCTGTTTTTT
TRBV5-5	-	TRBD1	TRBJ1-2	CASSPQGQGLFGYTF	TGTGCCAGCAGCCCACAAGGACAGGGGCTCTTTGGCTACACCTTC
TRBV12-3/TRBV12-4	-	-	TRBJ1-2	CASSQTGGYTF	TGTGCCAGCAGCCAGACGGGGGGCTACACCTTC
TRBV7-9	-	-	TRBJ1-1	CASSALGGTEAFF	TGTGCCAGCAGCGCCTTGGGAGGAACTGAAGCTTTCTTT
TRBV7-9	-	-	TRBJ2-7	CASSPGVSYEQYF	TGTGCCAGCAGCCCCGGGGTATCCTACGAGCAGTACTTC
TRBV18	-	TRBD1	TRBJ1-3	CASSKAQGSSGNTIYF	TGTGCCAGCTCCAAAGCACAGGGGAGCTCTGGAAACACCATATATTTT
TRBV30	-	TRBD1	TRBJ1-6	CALTGQDRSPLHF	TGTGCCTTGACAGGACAGGATCGATCACCCCTCCACTTT